A single T cell receptor beta chain is shown here with its context. Every TCR cDNA molecule bore a unique molecular identifier. TCRdb redid the calling of the 5' RACE reads with MiXCR, one entry per CDR3 protein. The sample shows under 45,000 distinct CDR3 sequences, under 9% of them seen only once. Germline V CDR1 and CDR2: SGHRS, YFSETQ. Trimming left V 2 bases short and J 4 bases short, with 16 bases between. The CDR3 contains 16 residues. These data come from a study of spatial heterogeneity in lung cancer. Study in general: Those follow-up PBMC samples that were available underwent sequencing, at a median interval of roughly two years following resection.

The time point was: blood at routine non-recurrence follow-up after resection. This chain connects TRBV5-1 to TRBJ2-1, with D possibly TRBD1 on 6 matching bases. The sequencing used PBMCs, collected at follow-up. This clonotype was sampled from a male donor with early-stage non-small cell lung cancer. CDR3: CASSFTTGTPYNEQFF. The CDR3 region has the DNA TGCGCCAGCAGCTTTACAACCGGGACACCATACAATGAGCAGTTCTTC.